This TCR beta chain was obtained from a study of CD8 T cells in ankylosing spondylitis. Regarding the study as a whole: In peripheral blood, disease-linked CD8+ clones occurred at relatively low frequencies. Past studies reported some motif variants in reactive arthritis synovial fluid and blood. Seemingly characteristic of ankylosing spondylitis blood was a TCR beta motif consisting of 7 or 8 highly homologous variants. Disease-linked clones were reportedly significantly enriched in matched ankylosing spondylitis synovial fluid.

This clonotype was recorded a few times. Its antigen is undetermined. Scientists made TCR beta libraries using quantitative 5'-RACE with molecular barcodes. TCRdb called the 5' RACE reads again in MiXCR, with one record for every CDR3 protein. The sample lists some 450,000 distinct CDR3 sequences, about 15% occurring once. CDR3 length equals 12 residues. V lost 1 base to trimming and J lost 9 bases, with 7 bases between them. Germline V gene sequence: CDR1 SGHTA, CDR2 FQGNSA. The receptor's source is a male donor with ankylosing spondylitis. Sequences were obtained from blood, either unsorted or a sorted T cell fraction (not recorded which). The genes are TRBV7-2 and TRBJ2-1, with D hard to call. The CDR3 is CASSLDRFEQFF. Here the CDR3 DNA reads TGTGCCAGCAGCTTAGACCGCTTTGAGCAGTTCTTC.